This paragraph covers one T cell receptor (beta chain) sequence. No cognate antigen has been identified for it. No qualities accompany the bases; no much larger clone lies one base away. This record belongs to a study of neoadjuvant anti-PD-1 for oral cavity cancer (dated by TCRdb to 2020 to 2022). With respect to the entire study: Patients mostly received three to four biweekly doses of nivolumab at 3 mg/kg before curative-intent surgical resection. Under RECIST 1.1, patients with complete response, partial response or stable disease were classed as responders, and patients with progression were classed as non-responders. A roughly 35% response rate was observed in the parent correlative cohort, in which eleven to twelve patients were included. Patients without progression received a fourth nivolumab dose around day 43 and underwent definitive surgical resection on days 50-56.

Paper-wide results and their limitations: Only a few patients per response group were included in the TCR analyses, and the authors called for validation in larger cohorts. After neoadjuvant nivolumab, significantly higher T cell clonality (Gini index) was found within PBMCs in non-responders than in responders. A higher pretreatment blood Treg/Th17 ratio correlated with both higher pretreatment blood TCRbeta clonality and lower post-treatment tumor TCRbeta clonality.

PBMC libraries used mostly 480 ng of input genomic DNA for deep sequencing, with six replicates per sample. Following the manufacturer's instructions, the team built TCRbeta libraries using the immunoSEQ hsTCRbeta kit. The finished libraries were brought together in one pool at 3 nM, which was then read using an Illumina NovaSeq 6000 S4 flow cell. Turning to the authors' computational methods: The immunoSEQ Analyzer handled quality control and preprocessing of the raw data. The analysis was restricted to productive rearrangements, with each unique CDR3 amino acid sequence defining a clonotype. Repertoire clonality was estimated as the Gini-Simpson index, computed with the R package tcR. Gini indices were compared with Student's t test, and associations with tumor size change were assessed by Pearson correlation. Held by TCRdb, this immuneACCESS table contains in-frame sequences only and omits some clones. Under half of the omission traces to an unresolved V gene where checked; the cause of the rest is unknown. V and J calls and clone size are given by that table; D and trimming were obtained from the DNA. The sample table contains 15,000 to 20,000 clones; only one count was recorded for around three quarters of them. Of the sample, over 2.5% is held by the ten largest clones.

According to the study, the label for this sample's time point signals: before neoadjuvant nivolumab. Patients were newly diagnosed with stage II-IVA oral cavity squamous cell carcinoma and had received no prior systemic or radiation treatment. The cohort consisted of patients with HPV-negative, locally advanced oral cavity squamous cell carcinoma. Peripheral blood mononuclear cells were analyzed directly and were not maintained or expanded in culture. The samples were drawn from a longitudinal correlative study tied to a single-arm phase II trial testing neoadjuvant nivolumab in oral cavity squamous cell carcinoma. Subject-matched pre- and post-treatment PBMCs and tumors from three responders and three non-responders underwent genomic DNA-based TCRbeta sequencing. Peripheral blood mononuclear cells were drawn once before nivolumab treatment and a second time after treatment, when surgery took place. Genomic DNA was isolated from PBMCs using the Maxwell RSC DNA from Cells kit.

The germline V gene provides CDR1 MNHNS and CDR2 SASEGT. V is shortened by 2 bases, J by 5 bases, and the region joining them spans 7 bases. Its CDR3 holds 13 amino acids, cysteine through phenylalanine. Only CDR3 DNA is held: 39 bases, read in frame from base 1. The sequence derives from a person aged 35 to 85 with oral cavity squamous cell carcinoma. The chain uses TRBV6-1 and TRBJ1-5; a confident D gene designation cannot be given. Sequencing used PBMCs, obtained before nivolumab (anti-PD-1) treatment. The CDR3 protein is CASSEIPHQPQHF. The sequenced DNA is TGTGCCAGCAGTGAAATCCCCCATCAGCCCCAGCATTTT.